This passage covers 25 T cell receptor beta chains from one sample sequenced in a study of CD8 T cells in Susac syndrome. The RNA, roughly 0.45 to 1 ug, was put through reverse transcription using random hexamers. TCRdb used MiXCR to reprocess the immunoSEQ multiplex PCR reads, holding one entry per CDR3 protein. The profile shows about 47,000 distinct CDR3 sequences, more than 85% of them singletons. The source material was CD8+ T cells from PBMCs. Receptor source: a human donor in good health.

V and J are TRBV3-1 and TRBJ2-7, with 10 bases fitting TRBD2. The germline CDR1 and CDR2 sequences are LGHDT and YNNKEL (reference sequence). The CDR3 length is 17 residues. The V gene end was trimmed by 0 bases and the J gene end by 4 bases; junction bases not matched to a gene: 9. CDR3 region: CASSQDPGTSVGYEQYF. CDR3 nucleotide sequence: TGTGCCAGCAGCCAAGACCCCGGGACTAGCGTTGGGTACGAGCAGTACTTC.

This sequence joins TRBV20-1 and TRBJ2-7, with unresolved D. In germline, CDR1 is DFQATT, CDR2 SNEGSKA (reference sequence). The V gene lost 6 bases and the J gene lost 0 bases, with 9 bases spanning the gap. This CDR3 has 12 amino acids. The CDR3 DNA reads TGCAGTGCCTCCGCCAGCTCCTACGAGCAGTACTTC. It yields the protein CSASASSYEQYF.

The CDR3 region has the DNA TGTGCCAGCAGTTTTAGGGGCGGATCCTACGAGCAGTACTTC. Translating it yields CASSFRGGSYEQYF. The chain has TRBV12-3 or TRBV12-4 and TRBJ2-7; D might be TRBD1 (5 bases). V lost 3 bases and J 1 base, leaving 10 bases between the germline ends. The CDR3 runs to 14 residues.

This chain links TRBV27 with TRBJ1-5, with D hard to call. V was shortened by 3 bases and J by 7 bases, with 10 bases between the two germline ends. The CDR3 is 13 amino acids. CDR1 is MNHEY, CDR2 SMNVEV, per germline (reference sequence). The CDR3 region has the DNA TGTGCCAGCAGTTTCGGCCGAAGGCAGCCCCAGCATTTT. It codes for CASSFGRRQPQHF.

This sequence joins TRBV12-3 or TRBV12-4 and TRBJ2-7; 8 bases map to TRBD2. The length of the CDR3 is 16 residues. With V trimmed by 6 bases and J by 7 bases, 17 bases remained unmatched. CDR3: CASSPVPSGGREEQYF. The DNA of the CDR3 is TGTGCCAGCAGCCCGGTCCCATCGGGAGGGCGTGAAGAGCAGTACTTC.

The CDR3 reads CASSDRGDYGYTF. CDR3 DNA: TGTGCCAGCAGTGACAGGGGGGACTATGGCTACACCTTC. The chain carries TRBV2 and TRBJ1-2, with 7 positions matching TRBD1. CDR3 length: 13 amino acids. V shed 3 bases and J 3 bases; nucleotides not matched to a gene: 1. The germline CDR1 and CDR2 sequences are SNHLY and FYNNEI.

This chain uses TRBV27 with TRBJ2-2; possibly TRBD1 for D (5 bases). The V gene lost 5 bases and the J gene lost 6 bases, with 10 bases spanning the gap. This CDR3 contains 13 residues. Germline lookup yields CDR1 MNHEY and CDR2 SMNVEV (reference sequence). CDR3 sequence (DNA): TGTGCCAGCAGTCCCACAGGCCCCGGGGAGCTGTTTTTT. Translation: CASSPTGPGELFF.

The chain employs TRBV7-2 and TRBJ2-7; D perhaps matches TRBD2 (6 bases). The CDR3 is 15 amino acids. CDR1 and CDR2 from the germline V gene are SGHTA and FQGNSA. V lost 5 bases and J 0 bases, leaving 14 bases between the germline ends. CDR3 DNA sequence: TGTGCCAGCAGCCAAACGGGACTTTCCTCCTACGAGCAGTACTTC. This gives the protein CASSQTGLSSYEQYF. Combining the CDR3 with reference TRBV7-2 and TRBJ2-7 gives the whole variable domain GAGVSQSPSNKVTEKGKDVELRCDPISGHTALYWYRQSLGQGLEFLIYFQGNSAPDKSGLPSDRFSAERTGGSVSTLTIQRTQQEDSAVYLCASSQTGLSSYEQYFGPGTRLTVT.

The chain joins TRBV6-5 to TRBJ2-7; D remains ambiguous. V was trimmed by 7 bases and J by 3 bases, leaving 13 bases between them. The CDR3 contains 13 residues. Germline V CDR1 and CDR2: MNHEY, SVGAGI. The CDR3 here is CASMGNTDYEQYF. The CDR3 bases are TGTGCCAGCATGGGGAATACAGACTACGAGCAGTACTTC.

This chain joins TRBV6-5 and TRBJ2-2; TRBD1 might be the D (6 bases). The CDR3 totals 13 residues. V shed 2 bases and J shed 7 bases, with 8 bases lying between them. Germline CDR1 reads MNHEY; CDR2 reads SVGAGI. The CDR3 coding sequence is TGTGCCAGCAGTTACGGACAGATCGGGGAGCTGTTTTTT. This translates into CASSYGQIGELFF.

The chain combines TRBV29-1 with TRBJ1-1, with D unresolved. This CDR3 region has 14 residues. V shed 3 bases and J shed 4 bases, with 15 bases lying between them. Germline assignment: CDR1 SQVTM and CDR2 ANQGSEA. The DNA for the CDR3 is TGCAGCGTTGACGGGTTTGAGACGGGCACTGAAGCTTTCTTT. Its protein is CSVDGFETGTEAFF.

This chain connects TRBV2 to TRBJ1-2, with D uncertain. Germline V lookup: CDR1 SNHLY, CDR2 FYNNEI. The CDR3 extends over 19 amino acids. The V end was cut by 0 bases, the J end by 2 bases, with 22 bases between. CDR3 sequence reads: CASSEALHGIQGLNYGYTF. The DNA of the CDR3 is TGTGCCAGCAGTGAAGCGCTCCATGGGATACAAGGATTAAACTATGGCTACACCTTC.

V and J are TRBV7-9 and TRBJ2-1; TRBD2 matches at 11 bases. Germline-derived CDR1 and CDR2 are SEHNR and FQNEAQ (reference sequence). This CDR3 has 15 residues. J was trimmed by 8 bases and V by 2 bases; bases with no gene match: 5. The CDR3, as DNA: TGTGCCAGCAGCTTACCCCGGGGACTAGCGGATGAGCAGTTCTTC. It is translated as CASSLPRGLADEQFF.

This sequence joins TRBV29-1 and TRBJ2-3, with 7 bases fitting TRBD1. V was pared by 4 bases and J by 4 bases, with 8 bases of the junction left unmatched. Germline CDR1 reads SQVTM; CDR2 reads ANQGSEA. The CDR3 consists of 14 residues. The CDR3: CSVVDRFESDTQYF. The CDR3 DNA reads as TGCAGCGTTGTGGACAGGTTCGAGTCAGATACGCAGTATTTT.

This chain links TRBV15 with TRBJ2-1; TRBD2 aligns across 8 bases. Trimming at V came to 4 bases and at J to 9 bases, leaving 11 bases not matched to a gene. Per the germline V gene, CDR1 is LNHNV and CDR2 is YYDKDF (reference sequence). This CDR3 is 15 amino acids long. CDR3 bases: TGTGCCACCAGCACCCCTACTAGACGGGGGGGTGAGCAGTTCTTC. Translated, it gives CATSTPTRRGGEQFF.

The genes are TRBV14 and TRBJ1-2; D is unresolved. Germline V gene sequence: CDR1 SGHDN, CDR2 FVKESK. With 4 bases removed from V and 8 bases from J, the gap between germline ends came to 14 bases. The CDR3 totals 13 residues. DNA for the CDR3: TGTGCCAGCAGCCCAAACCGGTTTTGGGGCTACACCTTC. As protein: CASSPNRFWGYTF.

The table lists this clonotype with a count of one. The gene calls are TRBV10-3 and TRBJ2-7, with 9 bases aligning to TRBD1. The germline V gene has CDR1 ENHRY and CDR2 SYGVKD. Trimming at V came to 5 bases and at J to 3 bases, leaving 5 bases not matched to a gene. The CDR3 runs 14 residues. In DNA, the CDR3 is TGTGCCATCAGTAGGGTGGGACAGGGCTACGAGCAGTACTTC. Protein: CAISRVGQGYEQYF.

In DNA form, the CDR3 reads TGTGCCAGCAGCACCCTAGCGGGCGTTATCAATGAGCAGTTCTTC. It is translated as CASSTLAGVINEQFF. The rearrangement links TRBV7-9 to TRBJ2-1; the match to TRBD2 covers 8 bases. The V segment lost 5 bases and the J segment 6 bases; nucleotides outside the gene matches: 9. Germline V CDR1 and CDR2: SEHNR, FQNEAQ (reference sequence). This CDR3 has 15 residues.

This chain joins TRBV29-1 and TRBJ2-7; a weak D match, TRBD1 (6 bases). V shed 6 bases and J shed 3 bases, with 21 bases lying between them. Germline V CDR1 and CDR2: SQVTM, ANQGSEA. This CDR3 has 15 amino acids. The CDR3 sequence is CSVQGISGRYYEQYF. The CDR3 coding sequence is TGCAGCGTCCAGGGGATATCGGGCCGTTACTACGAGCAGTACTTC.

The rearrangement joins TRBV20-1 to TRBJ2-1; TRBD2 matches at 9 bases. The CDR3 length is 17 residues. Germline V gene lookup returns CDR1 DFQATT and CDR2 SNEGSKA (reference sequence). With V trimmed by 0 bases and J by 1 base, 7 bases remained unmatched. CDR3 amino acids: CSARDSGLASSYNEQFF. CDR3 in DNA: TGCAGTGCTAGAGATTCCGGACTAGCGTCATCCTACAATGAGCAGTTCTTC.

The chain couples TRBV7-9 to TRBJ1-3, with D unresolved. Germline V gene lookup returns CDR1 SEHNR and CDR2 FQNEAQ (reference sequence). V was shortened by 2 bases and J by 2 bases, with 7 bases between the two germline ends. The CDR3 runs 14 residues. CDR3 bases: TGTGCCAGCAGCTTACCTCTGACTGGAAACACCATATATTTT. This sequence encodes CASSLPLTGNTIYF.

The CDR3 bases are TGTGCCATCAGTGAGGATCTTAGCGGGACTCCCTACAATGAGCAGTTCTTC. Residues: CAISEDLSGTPYNEQFF. The chain joins TRBV10-3 to TRBJ2-1, with 8 bases fitting TRBD2. The CDR3 is 17 residues long. Germline V lookup: CDR1 ENHRY, CDR2 SYGVKD. Germline trimming cut 2 bases from V and 2 bases from J; bases unmatched to any gene: 8.

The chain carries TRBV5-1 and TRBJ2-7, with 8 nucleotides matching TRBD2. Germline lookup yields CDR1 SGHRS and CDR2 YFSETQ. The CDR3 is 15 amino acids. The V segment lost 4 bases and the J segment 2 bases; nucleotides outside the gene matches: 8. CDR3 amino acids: CASSEGISGTYEQYF. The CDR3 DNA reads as TGCGCCAGCAGCGAGGGAATTAGCGGGACCTACGAGCAGTACTTC.

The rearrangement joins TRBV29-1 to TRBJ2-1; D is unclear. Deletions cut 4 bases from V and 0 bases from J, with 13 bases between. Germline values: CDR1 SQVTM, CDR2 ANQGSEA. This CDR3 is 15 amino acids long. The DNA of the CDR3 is TGCAGCGTTGCGGGTTCGGAAAGCTCCTACAATGAGCAGTTCTTC. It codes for CSVAGSESSYNEQFF.

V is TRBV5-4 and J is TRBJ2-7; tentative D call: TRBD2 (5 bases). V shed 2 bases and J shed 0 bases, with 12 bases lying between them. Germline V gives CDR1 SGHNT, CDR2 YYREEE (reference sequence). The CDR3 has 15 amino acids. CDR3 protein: CASSLSGLHSYEQYF. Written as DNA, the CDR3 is TGTGCCAGCAGCTTAAGCGGTCTACACTCCTACGAGCAGTACTTC.